Sequencing of this T cell receptor beta chain was carried out in a study of identical twins. General study results and limits: Not following the same donors, the study drew its conclusions from cross-sectional statistical analysis.

Healthy Caucasians alone served as donors. As to this clonotype: Antigen specificity is unknown.

CDR3 length: 15 residues. J lost 6 bases, V lost 6 bases, and 11 bases had no gene match. Per the germline V gene, CDR1 is SEHNR and CDR2 is FQNEAQ (reference sequence). A universal primer site came from template switching; cDNA carried unique molecular identifiers. TCRdb passed the 5' RACE reads through MiXCR, listing each CDR3 protein once. This sample has around 490,000 distinct CDR3 sequences, with roughly 15% found just once. Separately, the same data were catalogued under a study of yellow fever vaccine responses in identical twins. That source adds: A vaccine T cell response that seemed partly convergent and partly personalized was reported in twins.

The gene calls are TRBV7-9 and TRBJ2-3; 8 nucleotides line up with TRBD2. The sample was CD4+ T cells sorted from blood. This TCR derives from a woman between 18 and 29 years old in good health. The CDR3 loop is CASRYSGGVKDTQYF. Here the CDR3 DNA reads TGTGCCAGCAGGTACAGCGGGGGAGTTAAGGATACGCAGTATTTT.